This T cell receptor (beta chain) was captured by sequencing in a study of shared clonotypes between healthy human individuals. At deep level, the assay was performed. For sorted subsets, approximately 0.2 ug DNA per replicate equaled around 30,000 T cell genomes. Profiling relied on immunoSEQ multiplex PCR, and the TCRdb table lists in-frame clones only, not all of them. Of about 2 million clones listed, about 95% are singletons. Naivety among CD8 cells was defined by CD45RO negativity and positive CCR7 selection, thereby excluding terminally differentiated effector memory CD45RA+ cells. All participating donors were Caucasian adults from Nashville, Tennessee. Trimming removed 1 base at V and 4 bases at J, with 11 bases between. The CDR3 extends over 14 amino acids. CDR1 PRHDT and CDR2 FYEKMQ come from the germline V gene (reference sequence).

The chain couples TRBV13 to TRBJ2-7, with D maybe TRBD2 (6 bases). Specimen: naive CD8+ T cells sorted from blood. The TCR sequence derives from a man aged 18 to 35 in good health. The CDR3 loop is CASSLVGSGYEQYF. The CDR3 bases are TGTGCCAGCAGCTTAGTCGGGAGCGGGTACGAGCAGTACTTC.